The rows below give T cell receptor beta chains drawn from one sample of a study of T cells in tuberculosis. Profiled with immunoSEQ multiplex PCR; TCRdb holds only in-frame clones, not every one. This sample has more than 40,000 clones, with 90% to 95% found just once. The sequencing sample was made of PBMCs. These receptors originate from a donor between 10 and 35 years old with latent tuberculosis or without tuberculosis infection. Some clones in this sample may be carry-over from other donors' samples. CDR3s include the opening cysteine and the closing phenylalanine or tryptophan. Fields, in order: V gene, clone size, J gene, D gene, CDR3 protein, CDR3 DNA. D genes are given only for firm matches. For some rows the clone size is stated as once, few or many, or as a class when expanded; others skip it.

>TRBV18|NA|TRBJ1-5|NA
CASSPSPMGHQPQHF
TGTGCCAGCTCACCCTCCCCTATGGGGCATCAGCCCCAGCATTTT
>TRBV6-6|NA|TRBJ1-2|NA
CASSYSAGNYGYTF
TGTGCCAGCAGTTACTCAGCGGGTAACTATGGCTACACCTTC
>TRBV7-3|NA|TRBJ2-1|NA
CASRSYNEQFF
TGTGCCAGCAGGTCGTACAATGAGCAGTTCTTC
>TRBV5-1|once|TRBJ2-3|TRBD1
CASSYNPGQGATGDTQYF
TGCGCCAGCAGCTATAATCCGGGACAGGGGGCGACGGGAGATACGCAGTATTTT
>TRBV19|NA|TRBJ1-5|TRBD1
CASSTPGQGSNQPQHF
TGTGCCAGTAGTACCCCCGGACAGGGCAGCAATCAGCCCCAGCATTTT
>TRBV7-8|NA|TRBJ1-1|TRBD1
CASSFLTGQGANEAFF
TGTGCCAGCAGCTTCCTGACAGGACAGGGGGCAAATGAAGCTTTCTTT
>TRBV11-2|NA|TRBJ1-3|TRBD1
CASSFSGTGAGNTIYF
TGTGCCAGCAGCTTCTCCGGGACAGGGGCAGGAAACACCATATATTTT
>TRBV28|NA|TRBJ1-1|NA
CASSLFVGVTEAFF
TGTGCCAGCAGTTTATTTGTAGGGGTCACTGAAGCTTTCTTT
>TRBV5-4|NA|TRBJ2-7|TRBD2
CASSSRAGSYEQYF
TGTGCCAGCAGCTCCCGAGCGGGATCCTACGAGCAGTACTTC
>TRBV19|NA|TRBJ1-3|NA
CASSIAPFEGNTIYF
TGTGCCAGTAGTATAGCACCGTTCGAGGGAAACACCATATATTTT
>TRBV9|once|TRBJ1-1|NA
CASSTRPTDSWNTEAFF
TGTGCCAGCAGCACACGCCCCACGGACAGTTGGAACACTGAAGCTTTCTTT
>TRBV4-1|NA|TRBJ2-3|NA
CASREGGYDTQYF
TGCGCCAGCAGAGAAGGAGGATACGATACGCAGTATTTT
>TRBV11-3|once|TRBJ2-7|TRBD2
CASSFERGASYEQYF
TGTGCCAGCAGCTTTGAGCGGGGCGCTTCCTACGAGCAGTACTTC
>TRBV12-5|NA|TRBJ2-1|TRBD1
CASGADRVHEQFF
TGTGCTAGTGGTGCGGACAGGGTCCATGAGCAGTTCTTC
>TRBV5-5|NA|TRBJ1-1|TRBD1
CASRPGTGVNTEAFF
TGTGCCAGCAGACCCGGGACAGGGGTGAACACTGAAGCTTTCTTT
>TRBV2|once|TRBJ2-7|NA
CASNLPGAYEQYF
TGTGCCAGCAACCTCCCAGGGGCCTACGAGCAGTACTTC
>TRBV18|NA|TRBJ1-2|TRBD1
CASSPNTGEHGYTF
TGTGCCAGCTCACCAAATACAGGGGAACATGGCTACACCTTC
>TRBV6-5|few|TRBJ1-5|TRBD1
CASSLDRGGNQPQHF
TGTGCCAGCAGTCTTGACAGGGGGGGCAATCAGCCCCAGCATTTT
>TRBV4-3|once|TRBJ1-1|NA
CASSQVRDTEAFF
TGCGCCAGCAGCCAAGTTCGGGACACTGAAGCTTTCTTT
>TRBV29-1|once|TRBJ2-5|TRBD2
CSSLAGEETQYF
TGCAGCTCACTGGCGGGAGAAGAGACCCAGTACTTC
>TRBV4-1|NA|TRBJ2-7|TRBD2
CASSQGPGLAGHEQYF
TGCGCCAGCAGCCAAGGCCCGGGACTAGCGGGACACGAGCAGTACTTC
>TRBV7-2|NA|TRBJ2-7|NA
CASSAGRDRGEQYF
TGTGCCAGCAGCGCAGGGCGGGACCGAGGGGAGCAGTACTTC
>TRBV6-5|NA|TRBJ2-5|NA
CASSRGETQYF
TGTGCCAGCAGCCGAGGGGAGACCCAGTACTTC
>TRBV7-3|NA|TRBJ2-1|TRBD1
CASSLTVGQGGEQFF
TGTGCCAGCAGCTTAACAGTGGGACAGGGAGGTGAGCAGTTCTTC
>TRBV5-6|NA|TRBJ2-1|NA
CASSLGAGDNEQFF
TGTGCCAGCAGCTTGGGGGCAGGGGACAATGAACAGTTCTTC
>TRBV10-3|NA|TRBJ2-1|NA
CAISEVDRSSYNEQFF
TGTGCCATCAGTGAGGTAGACAGGAGCTCCTACAATGAGCAGTTCTTC
>TRBV6-1|NA|TRBJ2-7|NA
CASRGRAYEQYF
TGTGCCAGCAGGGGCAGAGCCTACGAGCAGTACTTC
>TRBV6-5|NA|TRBJ2-7|NA
CASSFQYEQYF
TGTGCCAGCAGTTTTCAGTACGAGCAGTACTTC
>TRBV7-2|NA|TRBJ2-1|TRBD1
CASSSKPSGQTLRVF
TGTGCCAGCAGCTCCAAGCCGTCGGGACAGACCCTAAGGGTCTTC